The 16 T cell receptor beta chains in this list originate from one sample, sequenced in a study of cytomegalovirus exposure and HLA in healthy donors. The PCR ran on 60 Vbeta and 13 Jbeta primers. The protocol was immunoSEQ multiplex PCR, while the TCRdb copy is restricted to in-frame clones and leaves out a portion. The sample shows 120,000 or so clones, over 60% of them seen only once. Sample: PBMCs. The receptors were gathered from a woman between 35 and 50 years old in good health and CMV-seropositive.

The count of this clone is one. V is TRBV7-6 and J is TRBJ2-1; the D gene is possibly TRBD1 (6 bases). Germline CDR1 SGHVS, CDR2 FNYEAQ. With 1 base removed from V and 2 bases from J, the gap between germline ends came to 9 bases. The CDR3 loop spans 15 amino acids. The chain's CDR3 is CASSLDRATYNEQFF. The CDR3 nucleotides are TGTGCCAGCAGCTTAGACAGGGCAACCTACAATGAGCAGTTCTTC.

The V gene is TRBV7-8, the J gene TRBJ1-1, with D perhaps matching TRBD1 (6 bases). The V end lost 2 bases, the J end lost 1 base, and 11 bases lay between the germline ends. The CDR3 length is 15 residues. Germline V gene data show CDR1 as SGHVS and CDR2 as FQNEAQ. CDR3 coding DNA: TGTGCCAGCAGCTTACGGGGGGGCCCGAACACTGAAGCTTTCTTT. This translates into CASSLRGGPNTEAFF.

The chain has TRBV6-5 and TRBJ2-2, with 8 bases identical to TRBD2. V was clipped by 6 bases and J by 2 bases; unmatched bases: 5. The CDR3 runs to 15 residues. CDR1 is MNHEY, CDR2 SVGAGI, per germline. The CDR3 loop reads CASRPGLGNTGELFF. The CDR3 coding sequence is TGTGCCAGCAGGCCGGGACTAGGCAACACCGGGGAGCTGTTTTTT.

This rearrangement joins TRBV28 to TRBJ2-7; 7 nucleotides match TRBD1. This CDR3 has 16 residues. The V gene's germline CDR1 is MDHEN and CDR2 SYDVKM. Trimming removed 6 bases from V and 0 bases from J; junction bases left unmatched: 11. The CDR3 nucleotides are TGTGCCAGCAGCCGCCGAGGGGGCCCTAGCTCCTACGAGCAGTACTTC. Translated: CASSRRGGPSSYEQYF. The full variable domain, in which reference TRBV28 and TRBJ2-7 provide the parts outside the CDR3, is DVKVTQSSRYLVKRTGEKVFLECVQDMDHENMFWYRQDPGLGLRLIYFSYDVKMKEKGDIPEGYSVSREKKERFSLILESASTNQTSMYLCASSRRGGPSSYEQYFGPGTRLTVT.

The rearrangement links TRBV2 to TRBJ2-2, with 7 bases matching TRBD1. V lost 1 base to trimming and J lost 2 bases; unmatched junction nucleotides: 1. Germline-derived CDR1 and CDR2 are SNHLY and FYNNEI. There are 15 residues in the CDR3. In DNA, the CDR3 is TGTGCCAGCAGTGAAGGGACAGGAAACACCGGGGAGCTGTTTTTT. Its protein product is CASSEGTGNTGELFF.

A few counts support this clone. The rearrangement joins TRBV5-1 to TRBJ2-7, with 11 bases aligning to TRBD2. The CDR3 totals 15 residues. J lost 7 bases, V lost 3 bases, and 9 bases had no gene match. Germline lookup yields CDR1 SGHRS and CDR2 YFSETQ. CDR3 protein: CASSSGVLAGEEQYF. As DNA, the CDR3 is TGCGCCAGCAGCTCTGGGGTACTAGCGGGGGAGGAGCAGTACTTC.

This clone has a handful of counts. J is TRBJ1-1 and V is TRBV5-1, with a weak D call TRBD1 (5 bases). Germline V gene lookup returns CDR1 SGHRS and CDR2 YFSETQ. The CDR3 has 16 residues. Trimming left V 0 bases short and J 0 bases short, with 12 bases between. DNA of the CDR3: TGCGCCAGCAGCTTGGGAGACAGTCTAATGAACACTGAAGCTTTCTTT. This translates into CASSLGDSLMNTEAFF.

The gene calls are TRBV9 and TRBJ2-1, with 13 bases that match TRBD2. This CDR3 has 16 amino acids. Per the germline V gene, CDR1 is SGDLS and CDR2 is YYNGEE. The junction had 8 bases not matched to a gene; V was cut back by 3 bases and J by 8 bases. This chain's CDR3 is CASSAKLAGGRYEQFF. As DNA, the CDR3 is TGTGCCAGCAGCGCCAAACTAGCGGGGGGGCGGTATGAGCAGTTCTTC.

This chain connects TRBV6-5 to TRBJ1-5; 9 nucleotides agree with TRBD1. This CDR3 comprises 15 residues. V lost 6 bases and J lost 6; bases outside the gene matches: 9. The germline CDR1 and CDR2 sequences are MNHEY and SVGAGI. CDR3 DNA: TGTGCCAGCAGGGCCACAGGGGGCGCGGGTCAGCCCCAGCATTTT. This translates into CASRATGGAGQPQHF.

Only a few counts were recorded for this clone. The chain combines TRBV9 with TRBJ1-1; 7 positions agree with TRBD1. This CDR3 is 16 amino acids long. The V gene's germline CDR1 is SGDLS and CDR2 YYNGEE. J lost 0 bases, V lost 3 bases, and 8 bases had no gene match. The chain's CDR3 is CASSEGAGRLNTEAFF. The DNA of the CDR3 is TGTGCCAGCAGCGAGGGGGCAGGGCGGCTGAACACTGAAGCTTTCTTT. Based on the CDR3 plus reference TRBV9 and TRBJ1-1, the full variable domain is DSGVTQTPKHLITATGQRVTLRCSPRSGDLSVYWYQQSLDQGLQFLIQYYNGEERAKGNILERFSAQQFPDLHSELNLSSLELGDSALYFCASSEGAGRLNTEAFFGQGTRLTVV.

This chain uses TRBV2 with TRBJ2-7, with 7 bases aligning to TRBD2. This CDR3 contains 15 residues. V was pared by 4 bases and J by 2 bases, with 8 bases of the junction left unmatched. Germline CDR1 SNHLY, CDR2 FYNNEI. The CDR3 region has the DNA TGTGCCAGCAGTGTGATGAGCGGGGAAACCTACGAGCAGTACTTC. This codes for CASSVMSGETYEQYF.

The chain is built from TRBV7-9 and TRBJ1-3; 7 positions match TRBD1. In germline, CDR1 is SEHNR, CDR2 FQNEAQ (reference sequence). The junction had 6 bases not matched to a gene; V was cut back by 2 bases and J by 2 bases. The CDR3 sequence is 16 residues long. DNA for the CDR3: TGTGCCAGCAGCTTACACTCTGACAGGGCTGGAAACACCATATATTTT. This translates into CASSLHSDRAGNTIYF.

The chain couples TRBV15 to TRBJ1-6; D might be TRBD1 (5 bases). The V end was cut by 1 base, the J end by 6 bases, with 10 bases between. CDR1 and CDR2 (germline): LNHNV, YYDKDF (reference sequence). This CDR3 spans 15 amino acids. In DNA form, the CDR3 reads TGTGCCACCAGCAGAGTGGAAGGGGTTAATTCACCCCTCCACTTT. It codes for CATSRVEGVNSPLHF. The full variable domain, its missing parts supplied by reference TRBV15 and TRBJ1-6, is DAMVIQNPRYQVTQFGKPVTLSCSQTLNHNVMYWYQQKSSQAPKLLFHYYDKDFNNEADTPDNFQSRRPNTSFCFLDIRSPGLGDTAMYLCATSRVEGVNSPLHFGNGTRLTVT.

This chain connects TRBV10-1 to TRBJ2-7, with 8 bases matching TRBD2. With 0 bases clipped from V and 4 bases from J, the junction kept 11 bases outside the gene matches. CDR1 is WNHNN, CDR2 SYGVQD, per germline (reference sequence). The CDR3 spans 17 residues. The CDR3 DNA reads as TGCGCCAGCAGTGAGTCGACCACGGGAGGGCCGGTTTACGAGCAGTACTTC. It yields the protein CASSESTTGGPVYEQYF.

The chain uses TRBV27 and TRBJ1-1; D gene uncertain. In germline, CDR1 is MNHEY, CDR2 SMNVEV (reference sequence). The CDR3 spans 13 residues. With 4 bases removed from V and 1 base from J, the gap between germline ends came to 7 bases. CDR3 DNA: TGTGCCAGCAGTTATGCCGGGAACACTGAAGCTTTCTTT. Its protein product is CASSYAGNTEAFF.

V gene TRBV19 combines with J gene TRBJ2-5; TRBD1 matches 10 bases. J gave up 2 bases and V 5 bases, and 8 bases lay outside the gene matches. The germline gives CDR1 LNHDA, CDR2 SQIVND (reference sequence). The CDR3 runs 16 residues. The CDR3 DNA reads as TGTGCCAGTAGTTTCTCACCGGGACAGGGGCAAGAGACCCAGTACTTC. Residues: CASSFSPGQGQETQYF.